This T cell receptor beta chain was captured by sequencing in a study of cytomegalovirus exposure and HLA in healthy donors (dated by TCRdb to the late 2010s). Concerning the study at large: The 500 to 800 repertoires of the first cohort and the roughly 110 validation repertoires were produced on the same platform, according to a later analysis. High-throughput TCR immunosequencing, statistical association of individual TCRs with disease status, and machine learning were combined to predict cytomegalovirus infection status. Along with the roughly 610-subject first cohort, a separate validation cohort of over 90 different subjects was used. The aim of the study was to test whether cataloging public T cell receptors could identify signatures of past pathogen exposure. What the authors observed across the whole study: Across donors, most TCR sequences were observed very rarely, whereas some public TCRs were present in many individuals. The authors suggested that the approach could potentially be generalized to other disease states and immunological phenotypes. In the study, approximately 150 TCR beta chains were listed as associated with cytomegalovirus. The classifier was reported to diagnose cytomegalovirus status with high specificity and sensitivity in both the original and validation cohorts. In vitro tests confirmed that three of the cytomegalovirus-associated TCR beta chains recognize cytomegalovirus antigens. A later analysis had no HLA typing for the validation cohort, so co-occurrence there was scored across all 110 or so repertoires. In a later analysis, TCRs clustered in the first cohort were found to also tend to co-occur in the 120 or so validation repertoires, with approximately 95% of cluster scores above 0.

Measured from the cysteine to the phenylalanine, the CDR3 is 15 residues long. Just CDR3 DNA is preserved here, 45 bases in frame from base 1. Relative to germline, V is 1 base shorter and J is 0 bases shorter, with 8 bases between their ends. For CDR1 and CDR2, the germline V gene lists SGHTS and YDEGEE. The donors were included in the validation cohort of over a hundred subjects, a group kept apart from the roughly 610-subject first cohort. The library was prepared using the immunoSEQ multiplex PCR assay. Regarding the original processing steps: A statistical classification framework was developed to diagnose cytomegalovirus status using the catalog of TCR beta chain sequences. The immuneACCESS repertoire file appears here via TCRdb, limited to in-frame rearrangements. These files lack a portion of the clones; in checked studies, under half of the deficit traces to unresolved V genes, and the cause of the others is not known. That table is the source of V, J and clone size, and D and trimming were worked out from the DNA. The sample table holds roughly 150,000 clones, of which approximately 90% were seen once. The ten top clones hold around 3% of the sample.

As to this clone: Its antigen is unknown. No much larger clonotype is one base removed from it; base qualities were not supplied.

Sequenced sample: PBMCs. This TCR was recovered from a man between 18 and 29 years old in good health and CMV-seronegative. The rearranged segments are TRBV5-8 and TRBJ1-5; too little of a D gene remains to name it. The CDR3 protein is CASSLSHTSNQPQHF. The nucleotides are TGTGCCAGCAGCTTGTCCCACACTAGCAATCAGCCCCAGCATTTT.